The clone carrying this TCR beta chain was found a few times. This CDR3 has 13 amino acids. CDR1 is SGHDN, CDR2 FVKESK, per germline. The V end was cut by 2 bases, the J end by 7 bases, with 11 bases between. Each CDR3 protein gets one entry after TCRdb re-called the 5' RACE reads with MiXCR. The sample yields hundreds of thousands of distinct CDR3 sequences, roughly an eighth seen once. This sample is part of a study of T cells after yellow fever vaccination. The TCR sequence derives from a man aged 25 to 40 who received the YFV17D yellow fever vaccine. Sequencing used PBMCs, obtained on the day of the yellow fever booster vaccination. V and J are TRBV14 and TRBJ1-2, with D possibly TRBD1 on 6 matching bases. CDR3 amino acids: CASSQQGKGGYTF. The CDR3 DNA sequence: TGTGCCAGCAGCCAACAGGGGAAAGGTGGCTACACCTTC.